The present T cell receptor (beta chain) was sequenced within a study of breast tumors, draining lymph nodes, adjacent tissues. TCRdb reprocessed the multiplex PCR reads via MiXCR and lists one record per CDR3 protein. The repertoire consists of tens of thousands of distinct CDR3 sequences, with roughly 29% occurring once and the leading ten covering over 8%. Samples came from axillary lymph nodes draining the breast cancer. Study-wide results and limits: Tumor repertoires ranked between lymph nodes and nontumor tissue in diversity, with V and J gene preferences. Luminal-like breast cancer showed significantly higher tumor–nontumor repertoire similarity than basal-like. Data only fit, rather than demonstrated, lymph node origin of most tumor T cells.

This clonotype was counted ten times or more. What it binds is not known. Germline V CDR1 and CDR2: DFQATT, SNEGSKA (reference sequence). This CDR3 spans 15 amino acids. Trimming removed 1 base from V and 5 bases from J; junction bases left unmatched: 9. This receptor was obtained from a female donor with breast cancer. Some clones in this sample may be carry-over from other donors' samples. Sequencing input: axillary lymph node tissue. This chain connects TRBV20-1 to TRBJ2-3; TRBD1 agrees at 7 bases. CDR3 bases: TGCAGTGCTAGAGCCTCCGGGACAGCGAGAGATACGCAGTATTTT. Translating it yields CSARASGTARDTQYF.